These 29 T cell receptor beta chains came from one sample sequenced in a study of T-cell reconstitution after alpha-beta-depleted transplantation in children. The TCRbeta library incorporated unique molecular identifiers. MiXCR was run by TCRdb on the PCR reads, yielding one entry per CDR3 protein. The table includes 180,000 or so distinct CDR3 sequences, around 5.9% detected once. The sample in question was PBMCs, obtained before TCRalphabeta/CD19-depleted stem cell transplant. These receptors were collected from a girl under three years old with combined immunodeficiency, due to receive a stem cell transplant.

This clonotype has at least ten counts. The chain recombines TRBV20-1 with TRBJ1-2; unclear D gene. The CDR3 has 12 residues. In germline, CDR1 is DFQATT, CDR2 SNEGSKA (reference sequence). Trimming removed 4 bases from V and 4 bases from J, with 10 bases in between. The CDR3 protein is CSAKRESYGYTF. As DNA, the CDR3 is TGCAGTGCTAAGAGGGAGAGCTATGGCTACACCTTC.

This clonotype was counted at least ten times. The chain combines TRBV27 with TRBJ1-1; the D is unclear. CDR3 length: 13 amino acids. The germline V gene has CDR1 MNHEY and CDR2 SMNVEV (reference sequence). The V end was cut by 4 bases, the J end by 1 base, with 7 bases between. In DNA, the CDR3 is TGTGCCAGCAGTTATAGTCCGAACACTGAAGCTTTCTTT. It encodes CASSYSPNTEAFF.

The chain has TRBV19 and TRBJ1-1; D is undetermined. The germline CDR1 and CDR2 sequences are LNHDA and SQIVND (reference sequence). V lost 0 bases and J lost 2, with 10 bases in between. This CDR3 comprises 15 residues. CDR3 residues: CASSIDRFANTEAFF. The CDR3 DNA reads TGTGCCAGTAGTATAGATCGCTTCGCAAACACTGAAGCTTTCTTT. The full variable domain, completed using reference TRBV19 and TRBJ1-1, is DGGITQSPKYLFRKEGQNVTLSCEQNLNHDAMYWYRQDPGQGLRLIYYSQIVNDFQKGDIAEGYSVSREKKESFPLTVTSAQKNPTAFYLCASSIDRFANTEAFFGQGTRLTVV.

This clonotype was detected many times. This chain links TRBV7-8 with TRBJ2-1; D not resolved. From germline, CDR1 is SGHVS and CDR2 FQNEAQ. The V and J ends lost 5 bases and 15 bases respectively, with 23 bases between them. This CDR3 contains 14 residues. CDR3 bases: TGTGCCAGCAGCCCTCACCCGACACCGTTTAATACGTTCTTC. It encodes CASSPHPTPFNTFF.

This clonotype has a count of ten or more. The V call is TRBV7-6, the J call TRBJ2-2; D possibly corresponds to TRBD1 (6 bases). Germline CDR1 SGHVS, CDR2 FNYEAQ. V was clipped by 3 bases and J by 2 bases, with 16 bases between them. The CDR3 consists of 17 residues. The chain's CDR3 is CASSFPTGTPNTGELFF. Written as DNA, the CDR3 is TGTGCCAGCAGCTTTCCGACAGGCACCCCTAACACCGGGGAGCTGTTTTTT.

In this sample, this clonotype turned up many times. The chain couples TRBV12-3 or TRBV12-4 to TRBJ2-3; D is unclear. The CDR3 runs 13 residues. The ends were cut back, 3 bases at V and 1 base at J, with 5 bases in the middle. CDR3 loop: CASSFVRTDTQYF. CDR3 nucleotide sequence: TGTGCCAGCAGTTTTGTACGCACAGATACGCAGTATTTT.

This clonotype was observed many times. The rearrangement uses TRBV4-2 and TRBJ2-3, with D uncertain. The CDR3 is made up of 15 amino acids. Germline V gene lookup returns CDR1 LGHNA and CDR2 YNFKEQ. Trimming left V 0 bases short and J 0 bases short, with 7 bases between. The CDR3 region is CASSQDSGSTDTQYF. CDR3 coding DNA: TGTGCCAGCAGCCAAGATAGTGGGAGCACAGATACGCAGTATTTT.

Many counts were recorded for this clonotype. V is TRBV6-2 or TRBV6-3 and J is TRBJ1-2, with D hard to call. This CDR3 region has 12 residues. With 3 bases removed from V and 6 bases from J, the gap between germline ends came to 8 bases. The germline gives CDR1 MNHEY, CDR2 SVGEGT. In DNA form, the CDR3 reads TGTGCCAGCAGTTATCGGGCTGATGGCTACACCTTC. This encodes CASSYRADGYTF.

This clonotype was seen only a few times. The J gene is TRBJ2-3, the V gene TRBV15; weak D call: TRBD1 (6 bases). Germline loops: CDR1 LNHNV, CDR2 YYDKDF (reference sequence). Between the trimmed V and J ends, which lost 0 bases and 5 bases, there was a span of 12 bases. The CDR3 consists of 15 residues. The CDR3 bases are TGTGCCACCAGCAGAGATGGGGGCAGGGGAGATACGCAGTATTTT. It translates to CATSRDGGRGDTQYF.

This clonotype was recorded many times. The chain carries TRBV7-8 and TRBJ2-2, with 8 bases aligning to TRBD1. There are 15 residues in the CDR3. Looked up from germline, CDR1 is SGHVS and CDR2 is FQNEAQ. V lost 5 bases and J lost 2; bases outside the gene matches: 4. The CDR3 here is CASSETGDNTGELFF. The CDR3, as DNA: TGTGCCAGCAGCGAGACAGGGGATAACACCGGGGAGCTGTTTTTT.

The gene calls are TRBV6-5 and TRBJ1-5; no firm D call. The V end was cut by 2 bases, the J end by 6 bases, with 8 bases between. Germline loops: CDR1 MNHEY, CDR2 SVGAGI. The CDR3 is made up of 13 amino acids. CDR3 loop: CASSYIFGQPQHF. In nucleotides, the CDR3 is TGTGCCAGCAGTTACATTTTCGGTCAGCCCCAGCATTTT.

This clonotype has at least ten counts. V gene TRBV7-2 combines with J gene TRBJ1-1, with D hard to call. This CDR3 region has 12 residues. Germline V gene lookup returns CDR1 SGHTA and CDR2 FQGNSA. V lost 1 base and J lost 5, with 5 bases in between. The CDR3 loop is CASSLDFTEAFF. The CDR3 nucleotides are TGTGCCAGCAGCTTAGATTTTACTGAAGCTTTCTTT.

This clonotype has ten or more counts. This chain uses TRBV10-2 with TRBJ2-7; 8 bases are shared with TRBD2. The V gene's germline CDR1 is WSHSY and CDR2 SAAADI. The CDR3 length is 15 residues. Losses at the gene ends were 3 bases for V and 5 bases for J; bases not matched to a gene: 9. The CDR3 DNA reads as TGCGCCAGCAGTGAAGAGGTAGCGGGGTCGCACGAGCAGTACTTC. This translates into CASSEEVAGSHEQYF.

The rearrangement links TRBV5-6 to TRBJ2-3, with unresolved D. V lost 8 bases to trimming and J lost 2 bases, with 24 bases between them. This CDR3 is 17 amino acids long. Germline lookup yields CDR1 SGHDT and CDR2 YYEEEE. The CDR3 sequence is CARSPGVGAHFTDTQYF. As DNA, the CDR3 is TGTGCCAGGAGCCCCGGAGTAGGAGCCCATTTCACAGATACGCAGTATTTT.

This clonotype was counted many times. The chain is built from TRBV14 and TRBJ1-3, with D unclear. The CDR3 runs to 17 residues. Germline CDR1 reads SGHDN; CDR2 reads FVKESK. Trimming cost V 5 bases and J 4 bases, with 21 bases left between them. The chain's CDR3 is CASSNRERGSAGNTIYF. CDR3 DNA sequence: TGTGCCAGCAGCAATAGGGAACGAGGATCGGCCGGAAACACCATATATTTT.

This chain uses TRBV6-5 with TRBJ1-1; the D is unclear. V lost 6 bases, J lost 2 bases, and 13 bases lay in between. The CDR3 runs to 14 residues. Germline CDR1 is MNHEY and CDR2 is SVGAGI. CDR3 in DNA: TGTGCCAGCAGCTATTCTCCACGAAACACTGAAGCTTTCTTT. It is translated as CASSYSPRNTEAFF.

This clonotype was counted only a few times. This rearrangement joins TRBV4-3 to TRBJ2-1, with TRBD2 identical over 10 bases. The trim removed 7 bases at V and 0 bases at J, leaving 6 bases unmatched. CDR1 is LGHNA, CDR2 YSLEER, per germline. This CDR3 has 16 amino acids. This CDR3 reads CASTFPSGSSYNEQFF. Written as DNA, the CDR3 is TGCGCCAGCACCTTCCCTAGCGGGAGCTCCTACAATGAGCAGTTCTTC.

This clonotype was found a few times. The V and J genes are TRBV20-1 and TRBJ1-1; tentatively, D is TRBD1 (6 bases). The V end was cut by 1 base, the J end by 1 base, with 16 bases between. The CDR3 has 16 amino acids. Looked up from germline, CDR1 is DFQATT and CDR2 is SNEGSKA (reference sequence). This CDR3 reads CSARVSGRGPNTEAFF. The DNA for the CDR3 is TGCAGTGCTAGAGTATCGGGCAGGGGCCCGAACACTGAAGCTTTCTTT.

The CDR3 DNA reads as TGTGCCAGCAGCGGATTAGACAGGGTGGTCTACAATGAGCAGTTCTTC. Encoded protein: CASSGLDRVVYNEQFF. The chain has TRBV7-9 and TRBJ2-1; 7 nucleotides agree with TRBD1. The V and J ends lost 5 bases and 3 bases, in that order; junction bases with no gene match: 10. The CDR3 consists of 16 residues. CDR1 is SEHNR, CDR2 FQNEAQ, per germline (reference sequence).

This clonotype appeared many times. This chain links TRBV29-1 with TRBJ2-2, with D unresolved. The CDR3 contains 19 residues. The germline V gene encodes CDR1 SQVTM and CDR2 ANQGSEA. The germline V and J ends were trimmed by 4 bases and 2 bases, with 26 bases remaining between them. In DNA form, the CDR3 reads TGCAGCGTTGCTTTTTCTGGGTCTGACACCCCTATTAACACCGGGGAGCTGTTTTTT. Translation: CSVAFSGSDTPINTGELFF.

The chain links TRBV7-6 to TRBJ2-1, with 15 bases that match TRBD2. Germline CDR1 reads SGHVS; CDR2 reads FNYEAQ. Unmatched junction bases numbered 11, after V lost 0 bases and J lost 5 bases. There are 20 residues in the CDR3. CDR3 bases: TGTGCCAGCAGCTTAGCGGGGACTAGCGGGGGGCCAGGGTCTGACAATGAGCAGTTCTTC. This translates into CASSLAGTSGGPGSDNEQFF.

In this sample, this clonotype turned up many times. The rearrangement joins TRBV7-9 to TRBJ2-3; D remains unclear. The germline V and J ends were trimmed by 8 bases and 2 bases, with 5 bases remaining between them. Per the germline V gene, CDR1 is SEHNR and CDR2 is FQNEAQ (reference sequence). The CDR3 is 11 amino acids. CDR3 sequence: CASPFTDTQYF. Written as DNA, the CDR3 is TGTGCCAGCCCCTTCACAGATACGCAGTATTTT.

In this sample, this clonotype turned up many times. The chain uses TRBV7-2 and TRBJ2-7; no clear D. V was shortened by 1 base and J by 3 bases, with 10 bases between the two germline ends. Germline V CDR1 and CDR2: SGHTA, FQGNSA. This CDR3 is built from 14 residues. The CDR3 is CASSLGGPDYEQYF. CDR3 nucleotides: TGTGCCAGCAGCTTAGGCGGTCCCGACTACGAGCAGTACTTC.

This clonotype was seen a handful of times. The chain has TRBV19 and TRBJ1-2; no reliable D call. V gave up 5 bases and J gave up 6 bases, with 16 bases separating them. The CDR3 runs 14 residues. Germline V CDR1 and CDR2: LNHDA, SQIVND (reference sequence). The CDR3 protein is CASSFGVLLDGYTF. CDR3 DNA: TGTGCCAGTAGTTTTGGGGTCCTCCTGGATGGCTACACCTTC. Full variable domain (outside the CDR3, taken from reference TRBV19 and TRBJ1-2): DGGITQSPKYLFRKEGQNVTLSCEQNLNHDAMYWYRQDPGQGLRLIYYSQIVNDFQKGDIAEGYSVSREKKESFPLTVTSAQKNPTAFYLCASSFGVLLDGYTFGSGTRLTVV.

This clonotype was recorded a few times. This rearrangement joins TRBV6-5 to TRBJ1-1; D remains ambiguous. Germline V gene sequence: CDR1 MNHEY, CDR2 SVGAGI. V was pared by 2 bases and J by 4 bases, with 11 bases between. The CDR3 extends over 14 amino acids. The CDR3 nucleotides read TGTGCCAGCAGTTACCCTGACCGAATCACTGAAGCTTTCTTT. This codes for CASSYPDRITEAFF.

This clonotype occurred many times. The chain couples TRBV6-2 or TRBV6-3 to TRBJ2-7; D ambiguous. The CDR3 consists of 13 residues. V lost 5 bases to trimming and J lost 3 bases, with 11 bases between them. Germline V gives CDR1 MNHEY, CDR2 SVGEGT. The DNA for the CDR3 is TGTGCCAGCAGTATGTTCACTTTCTACGAGCAGTACTTC. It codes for CASSMFTFYEQYF.

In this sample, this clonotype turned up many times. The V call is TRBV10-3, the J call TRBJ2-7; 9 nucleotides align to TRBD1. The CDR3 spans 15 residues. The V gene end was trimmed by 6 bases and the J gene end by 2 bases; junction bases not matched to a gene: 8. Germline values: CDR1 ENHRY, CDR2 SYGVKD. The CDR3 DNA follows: TGTGCCATCAGATCGGACAGGGGAGTGGCCTACGAGCAGTACTTC. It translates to CAIRSDRGVAYEQYF.

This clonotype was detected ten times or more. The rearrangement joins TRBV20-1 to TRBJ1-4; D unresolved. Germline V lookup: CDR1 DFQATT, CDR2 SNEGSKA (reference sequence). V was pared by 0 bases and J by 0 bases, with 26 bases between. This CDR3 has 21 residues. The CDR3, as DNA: TGCAGTGCTAGAGATATGATGGGAGGGCCGAGAGTTCACGCAACTAATGAAAAACTGTTTTTT. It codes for CSARDMMGGPRVHATNEKLFF.

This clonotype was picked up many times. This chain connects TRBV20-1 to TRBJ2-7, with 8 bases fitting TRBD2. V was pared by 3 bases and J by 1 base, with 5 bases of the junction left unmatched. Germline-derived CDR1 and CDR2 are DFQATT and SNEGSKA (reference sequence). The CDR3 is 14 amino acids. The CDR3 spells CSASGGALSYEQYF. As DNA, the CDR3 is TGCAGTGCTAGCGGGGGGGCCTTATCCTACGAGCAGTACTTC.